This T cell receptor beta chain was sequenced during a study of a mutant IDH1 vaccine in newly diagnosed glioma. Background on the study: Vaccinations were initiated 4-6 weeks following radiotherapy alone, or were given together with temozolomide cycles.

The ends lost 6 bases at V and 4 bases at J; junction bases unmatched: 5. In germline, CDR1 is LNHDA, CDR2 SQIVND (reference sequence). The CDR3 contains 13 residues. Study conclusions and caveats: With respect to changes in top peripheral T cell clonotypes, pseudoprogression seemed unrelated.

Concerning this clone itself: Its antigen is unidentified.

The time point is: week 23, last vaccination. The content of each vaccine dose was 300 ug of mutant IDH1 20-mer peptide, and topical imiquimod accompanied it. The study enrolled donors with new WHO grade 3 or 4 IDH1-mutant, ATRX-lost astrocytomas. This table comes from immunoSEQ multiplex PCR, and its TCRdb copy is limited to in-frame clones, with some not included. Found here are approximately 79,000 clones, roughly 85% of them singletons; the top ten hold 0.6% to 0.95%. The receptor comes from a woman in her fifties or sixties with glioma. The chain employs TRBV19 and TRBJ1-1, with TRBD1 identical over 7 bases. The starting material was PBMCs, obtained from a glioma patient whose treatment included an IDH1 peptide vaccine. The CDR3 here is CASSTQGSTEAFF. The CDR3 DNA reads TGTGCCAGTAGCACACAGGGGTCCACTGAAGCTTTCTTT.